This T cell receptor (beta chain) is drawn from a study of post-analysis software for immune sequencing data. Trimming at V came to 4 bases and at J to 6 bases, leaving 8 bases not matched to a gene. This CDR3 has 14 residues. Germline CDR1 is SQVTM and CDR2 is ANQGSEA. Findings of the study overall: Versus controls, multiple sclerosis patients showed significantly lower diversity (normalized Chao1). Under the F measure, samples that were prepared in one batch clustered strongly together. Patients used several TRBV segments, including TRBV5-6, TRBV5-1 and TRBV20-1, more often than controls.

Incorporated into the TCR beta cDNA libraries were unique molecular identifiers, which served to reduce PCR and sequencing biases. The T cell input of roughly 0.9 to 11 million gave about half a million cDNA molecules. One entry per CDR3 protein results from TCRdb running MiXCR on the PCR reads. Of some 800,000 distinct CDR3 sequences listed, roughly 46% are singletons. This clonotype appeared a few times. Its specificity is unknown. The specimen was blood. V gene TRBV29-1 combines with J gene TRBJ2-1; 8 bases agree with TRBD2. This TCR was sampled from a girl under 18 with multiple sclerosis. The CDR3 loop reads CSVVVLAGFNEQFF. CDR3 bases: TGCAGCGTTGTGGTCCTAGCGGGCTTCAATGAGCAGTTCTTC.